A single sample gave rise to the 10 T cell receptor beta chains below, sequenced in a study of blood T cell repertoires in COVID-19. Profiling relied on immunoSEQ multiplex PCR, and the TCRdb table lists in-frame clones only, not all of them. Of hundreds of thousands of clones in the sample, about nine tenths were seen once. The specimen sequenced was peripheral blood. Receptors originate from a man aged 18 to 30 with active or convalescent COVID-19.

In DNA form, the CDR3 reads TGTGCCAGCAGCCAAGAAACAGGGGGCGTTAATTCACCCCTCCACTTT. Protein sequence: CASSQETGGVNSPLHF. V usage is TRBV4-2 and J usage is TRBJ1-6, with TRBD1 matching over 9 bases. The V and J ends lost 0 bases and 6 bases, in that order; junction bases with no gene match: 3. Germline CDR1 is LGHNA and CDR2 is YNFKEQ. There are 16 residues in the CDR3.

This clone was seen more than once but under ten times. The chain is built from TRBV7-9 and TRBJ1-1; 8 bases fit TRBD1. V gave up 4 bases and J gave up 1 base; unmatched junction bases: 5. CDR1 and CDR2 (germline): SEHNR, FQNEAQ (reference sequence). The CDR3 extends over 15 amino acids. The DNA for the CDR3 is TGTGCCAGCAGCTCCGGACAGGGTTGGAACACTGAAGCTTTCTTT. Translating gives CASSSGQGWNTEAFF.

This clone was detected once. This sequence joins TRBV29-1 and TRBJ2-7, with D possibly being TRBD1 (6 bases). The V end was cut by 2 bases, the J end by 4 bases, with 9 bases between. The CDR3 is 12 amino acids. Germline assignment: CDR1 SQVTM and CDR2 ANQGSEA. In nucleotides, the CDR3 is TGCAGCGTTGAACAGGGGAGTTACGAGCAGTACTTC. It codes for CSVEQGSYEQYF.

The rearrangement uses TRBV5-1 and TRBJ2-7; a weak D match, TRBD1 (6 bases). From germline, CDR1 is SGHRS and CDR2 YFSETQ. The CDR3 has 14 amino acids. With 1 base removed from V and 0 bases from J, the gap between germline ends came to 8 bases. The CDR3, as DNA: TGCGCCAGCAGCTTGACAGGGAGCTCCTACGAGCAGTACTTC. It encodes CASSLTGSSYEQYF.

In its sample, this clone was seen a few times. The chain carries TRBV2 and TRBJ2-7; the match to TRBD1 covers 10 bases. This CDR3 has 18 amino acids. J was trimmed by 4 bases and V by 3 bases; bases with no gene match: 15. Germline loops: CDR1 SNHLY, CDR2 FYNNEI. CDR3: CASSDFGLLGQGLYEQYF. As DNA, the CDR3 is TGTGCCAGCAGTGATTTCGGTCTCTTGGGACAGGGGCTATACGAGCAGTACTTC.

V usage is TRBV4-1 and J usage is TRBJ2-2, with TRBD2 matching 7 bases. This CDR3 has 16 residues. The trim removed 4 bases at V and 5 bases at J, leaving 10 bases unmatched. Germline V CDR1 and CDR2: MGHRA, YSYEKL. CDR3 in amino acids: CASSLHGGGWTGELFF. As DNA, the CDR3 is TGCGCCAGCAGCCTCCATGGCGGGGGATGGACCGGGGAGCTGTTTTTT.

The gene calls are TRBV6-6 and TRBJ1-6; 10 nucleotides match TRBD1. From germline, CDR1 is MNHNY and CDR2 SVGAGI (reference sequence). With 2 bases clipped from V and 9 bases from J, the junction kept 1 base outside the gene matches. This CDR3 spans 14 amino acids. As DNA, the CDR3 is TGTGCCAGCAGTTACGGGACAGGGGTTTCACCCCTCCACTTT. It codes for CASSYGTGVSPLHF.

The chain carries TRBV6-5 and TRBJ1-6, with 7 bases aligning to TRBD1. Trimming at V came to 8 bases and at J to 4 bases, leaving 2 bases not matched to a gene. Looked up from germline, CDR1 is MNHEY and CDR2 is SVGAGI. This CDR3 is built from 13 residues. The CDR3 spells CASSGGYNSPLHF. The CDR3 DNA is TGTGCCAGCTCAGGGGGGTATAATTCACCCCTCCACTTT.

J is TRBJ2-5 and V is TRBV7-6; 8 bases are a match to TRBD1. V was clipped by 3 bases and J by 1 base; unmatched bases: 7. CDR1 is SGHVS and CDR2 is FNYEAQ in the germline V gene. The CDR3 runs to 16 residues. Written as DNA, the CDR3 is TGTGCCAGCAGCTTCGACGCGGACAGGGCCCAAGAGACCCAGTACTTC. This gives the protein CASSFDADRAQETQYF. The full variable domain, its missing parts supplied by reference TRBV7-6 and TRBJ2-5, is GAGVSQSPRYKVTKRGQDVALRCDPISGHVSLYWYRQALGQGPEFLTYFNYEAQQDKSGLPNDRFSAERPEGSISTLTIQRTEQRDSAMYRCASSFDADRAQETQYFGPGTRLLVL.

V usage is TRBV29-1 and J usage is TRBJ2-1; a possible D gene is TRBD1 (6 bases). The CDR3 has 13 amino acids. Germline V gene data show CDR1 as SQVTM and CDR2 as ANQGSEA. The V end lost 2 bases, the J end lost 8 bases, and 13 bases lay between the germline ends. CDR3 protein: CSVEYRVGDEQFF. CDR3 bases: TGCAGCGTTGAATACAGGGTGGGCGATGAGCAGTTCTTC.